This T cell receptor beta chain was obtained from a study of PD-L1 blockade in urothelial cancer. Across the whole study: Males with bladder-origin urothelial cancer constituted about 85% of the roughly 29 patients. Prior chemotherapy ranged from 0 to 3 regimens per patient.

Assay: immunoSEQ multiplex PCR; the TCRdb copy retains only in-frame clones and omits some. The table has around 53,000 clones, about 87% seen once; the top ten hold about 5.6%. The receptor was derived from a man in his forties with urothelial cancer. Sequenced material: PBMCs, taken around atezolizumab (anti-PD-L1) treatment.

This CDR3 reads CASSLRRDRVTEAFF. The DNA for the CDR3 is TGTGCCAGCAGCCTGCGCCGGGACAGGGTAACTGAAGCTTTCTTT. This chain uses TRBV7-8 with TRBJ1-1; 9 bases fit TRBD1. J gave up 5 bases and V 5 bases, and 9 bases lay outside the gene matches. The CDR3 extends over 15 amino acids. Germline values: CDR1 SGHVS, CDR2 FQNEAQ. Variable domain in full (rest from reference TRBV7-8 and TRBJ1-1): GAGVSQSPRYKVAKRGQDVALRCDPISGHVSLFWYQQALGQGPEFLTYFQNEAQLDKSGLPSDRFFAERPEGSVSTLKIQRTQQEDSAVYLCASSLRRDRVTEAFFGQGTRLTVV.